This T cell receptor beta chain was captured in a study of identical twins (dated by TCRdb to between 2015 and 2016). The study in broad terms: To test whether fetal clonotypes persist, the study used deep sequencing on TCR alpha and beta repertoires from monozygotic twins, unrelated adults of various ages, and cord blood. To rule out contamination, the twin experiments were replicated at different times with different library preparation protocols.

The CDR3 spans 13 residues, from the cysteine through the phenylalanine. CDR3 DNA is the only sequence kept; it has 39 bases, read in frame from the first base. CDR1 and CDR2, per the germline V gene (reference sequence), are MNHEY and SMNVEV. Receptors were amplified or captured by 5' RACE. Sequencing was carried out with an Illumina HiSeq 2000. Template switching introduced a universal primer binding site; the final cDNA contained a unique molecular identifier, enabling accurate counting of TCR cDNA molecules. First-strand cDNA for TCR alpha and beta chains was synthesized from specific primers in the conserved constant-segment region. To control for contamination, each cDNA library was double barcoded with a SMART-Mk sample barcode plus Illumina barcodes. Two successive PCR steps introduced TruSeq adapter sequences along with Illumina sample barcodes. TCR alpha and beta cDNA libraries were sequenced on the Illumina HiSeq platform with custom primers. The paper's processing steps were these. MiGEC was used to process raw reads and extract unique molecular identifiers, and MiXCR was used to find CDR3 positions. For each individual, recombination models were inferred using an EM algorithm with the repgenHMM and IGoR tools. The analysis of shared clonotypes was done with the tcR package in R, with sharing normalized by the product of cloneset sizes. Out-of-frame nonproductive sequences were analyzed to study raw recombination free of thymic and clonal selection effects. TCRdb trimmed public reads at Q25 via fastp, called clones via MiXCR and kept in-frame beta chains. For every CDR3 protein sequence, its rows merge into one entry that carries the most common genes and DNA. TCRdb, not the original authors, processed these V and J calls. The sample table holds some 560,000 distinct CDR3 sequences, of which more than 9% were seen once. Of the sample, around 3.1% falls within the top ten clones.

Study-wide conclusions, independent of this receptor: The excess sharing between twins in beta out-of-frame sequences was weaker because fewer shared sequences reduced the signal-to-noise ratio. Because the same donors could not be followed over many years, the conclusions depended on cross-sectional statistical analysis. Out-of-frame TCR alpha sharing in monozygotic twins was systematically underestimated by recombination models, whereas sharing between unrelated individuals was in agreement with the recombination models. Zero-insertion analyses could be partly confounded by invariant T cells such as MAIT and iNKT, though diverse VJ usage argued against such confounding for most clonotypes. Abundant cord blood beta clonotypes carried fewer insertions; young adult naive repertoires showed a weaker similar trend, while memory repertoires showed none. Out-of-frame TCR alpha sequences shared between twins showed an excess of low generation-probability sequences compared with coincidental sharing between unrelated individuals.

Only healthy Caucasian donors were included. The twin cohort comprised three pairs of female monozygotic twins, all aged roughly 18 to 30 years. The RNA used for TCR libraries was isolated from peripheral blood mononuclear cells. This clonotype was recorded many times. It lacks a known antigen. One end of the junction varies from germline; a read error may be responsible. These same records also appear under a second study, on yellow fever vaccine responses in identical twins. The second source states: According to the authors, in identical twins the way T cells responded to vaccination appeared partly convergent and partly personalized. In identical twins, the study followed T cell clones that responded to the vaccine with precision.

Source material: PBMCs. The sequence joins TRBV27 to TRBJ1-1; the D gene is unclear. This TCR derives from a woman between 18 and 29 years old in good health. The bases read TGTGCCAGCAGTTTATACGGAAACACTGAAGCGTTCTTT. Protein translation: CASSLYGNTEAFF.